A single sample gave rise to the 31 T cell receptor beta chains below, sequenced in a study of CD8+ T cells in alopecia areata. The treatment: oral pan-JAK inhibitor, 5-10 mg twice daily. Extracted from the samples, RNA was reverse transcribed into cDNA to serve as the sequencing template. The repertoire was sequenced with immunoSEQ multiplex PCR; TCRdb's copy has only in-frame clones and lacks some. The sample records hundreds of thousands of clones, about 62% being singletons. The starting material was CD4+ T cells sorted from blood, obtained at week 24, from a patient treated with tofacitinib. These receptors all stem from a human donor with alopecia areata.

In nucleotides, the CDR3 is TGTGCCGGTAGGGCCGTGGGCGGGGCCAACGTCCTGACTTTC. Translating it yields CAGRAVGGANVLTF. This chain connects TRBV7-9 to TRBJ2-6; no firm D call. The germline gives CDR1 SEHNR, CDR2 FQNEAQ (reference sequence). This CDR3 has 14 residues. V was trimmed by 11 bases and J by 4 bases, leaving 15 bases between them.

This sequence joins TRBV5-1 and TRBJ1-2; D perhaps matches TRBD1 (5 bases). CDR1 and CDR2 from the germline V gene are SGHRS and YFSETQ. CDR3 length: 14 residues. V lost 1 base to trimming and J lost 2 bases, with 9 bases between them. The CDR3 here is CASSLMGTNYGYTF. The CDR3 bases are TGCGCCAGCAGCTTGATGGGGACCAACTATGGCTACACCTTC.

A few counts support this clone. The chain employs TRBV7-9 and TRBJ2-2, with D maybe TRBD1 (6 bases). Trimming took 4 bases from V and 1 from J, leaving 10 bases between them. Germline lookup yields CDR1 SEHNR and CDR2 FQNEAQ (reference sequence). The CDR3 totals 15 residues. The CDR3 region is CASSSRTENTGELFF. The CDR3 bases are TGTGCCAGCAGCTCAAGGACAGAGAACACCGGGGAGCTGTTTTTT.

The chain recombines TRBV7-9 with TRBJ2-2, with D perhaps TRBD2 (5 bases). V was trimmed by 5 bases and J by 10 bases, leaving 14 bases between them. Germline V lookup: CDR1 SEHNR, CDR2 FQNEAQ (reference sequence). The CDR3 is 13 residues long. Here the CDR3 reads CASSPAHSEELFF. CDR3 sequence (DNA): TGTGCCAGCAGCCCAGCACATAGCGAGGAGCTGTTTTTT.

Concerning this clone itself: A junction boundary mismatches the germline segment, possibly from a read error. J is TRBJ2-5 and V is TRBV7-7; D gene uncertain. Looked up from germline, CDR1 is SSHAT and CDR2 is FNYEAQ (reference sequence). The CDR3 extends over 12 amino acids. The CDR3 loop reads CASSMRRETQYF. The CDR3 nucleotides read TGTGCTAGCAGTATGCGGCGGGAGACCCAGTACTTC.

The V gene is TRBV29-1, the J gene TRBJ1-2; 12 bases agree with TRBD1. The CDR3 has 14 amino acids. The V segment lost 7 bases and the J segment 4 bases; nucleotides outside the gene matches: 7. CDR1 and CDR2 from the germline V gene are SQVTM and ANQGSEA. The DNA of the CDR3 is TGCAGCGCTGGGGGACAGGGGGCAATCTATGGCTACACCTTC. It yields the protein CSAGGQGAIYGYTF.

The CDR3 nucleotides read TGTGCTAGTGGTTTAGCTGGGCAGCCCTACCGAATCTCCTATAATTCACCCCTCCACTTT. It codes for CASGLAGQPYRISYNSPLHF. The chain carries TRBV12-5 and TRBJ1-6; D unclear. Trimming pared 3 bases from V and 0 bases from J, leaving 21 bases between. The CDR3 is 20 amino acids. Germline CDR1 and CDR2: LGHNT and FRNRAP.

The sample holds a few counts of this clone. This chain uses TRBV29-1 with TRBJ2-2; no reliable D call. The CDR3 runs 11 residues. V was trimmed by 6 bases and J by 5 bases, leaving 7 bases between them. The germline V gene encodes CDR1 SQVTM and CDR2 ANQGSEA. The CDR3 DNA reads as TGCAGCGTGGCGGCGACCGGGGAGCTGTTTTTT. The encoded protein is CSVAATGELFF.

The CDR3 is CSVQRTAGNTIYF. CDR3 DNA: TGCAGCGTCCAAAGGACAGCTGGAAACACCATATATTTT. The V and J genes are TRBV29-1 and TRBJ1-3; a possible D gene is TRBD1 (6 bases). The CDR3 length is 13 residues. V was shortened by 6 bases and J by 2 bases, with 11 bases between the two germline ends. The germline V gene encodes CDR1 SQVTM and CDR2 ANQGSEA.

A word on this clone: The junction departs from germline at one end; a sequencing error may be responsible. The chain has TRBV7-7 and TRBJ2-2; D is possibly TRBD1 or TRBD2 (5 bases each). Germline CDR1 is SSHAT and CDR2 is FNYEAQ (reference sequence). CDR3 length: 15 residues. CDR3 residues: CASSLSGRDTGELFF. The CDR3 DNA sequence: TGTGCTAGCAGCTTATCGGGGCGGGACACCGGGGAGCTGTTTTTT. Filled out from reference TRBV7-7 and TRBJ2-2, the complete variable domain reads GAGVSQSPRYKVTKRGQDVTLRCDPISSHATLYWYQQALGQGPEFLTYFNYEAQPDKSGLPSDRFSAERPEGSISTLTIQRTEQRDSAMYRCASSLSGRDTGELFFGEGSRLTVL.

This clone occurred many times. This CDR3 is CASSLSTSGSTGELFF. The CDR3 DNA reads as TGCGCCAGCAGCTTGAGCACTAGCGGATCCACCGGGGAGCTGTTTTTT. The rearrangement joins TRBV5-1 to TRBJ2-2, with 8 bases matching TRBD2. The germline gives CDR1 SGHRS, CDR2 YFSETQ. There are 16 residues in the CDR3. V lost 1 base and J lost 4; bases outside the gene matches: 6.

This clone appeared a few times. The CDR3 coding sequence is TGTGCCAGCAGTGAAAGGACACACAATCAGCCCCAGCATTTT. This gives the protein CASSERTHNQPQHF. V and J are TRBV2 and TRBJ1-5, with TRBD1 as a possible D gene (5 bases). CDR1 is SNHLY, CDR2 FYNNEI, per germline. This CDR3 region has 14 residues. V was trimmed by 2 bases and J by 3 bases, leaving 8 bases between them.

This clone was counted only a few times. V gene TRBV5-1 combines with J gene TRBJ2-7; 9 nucleotides match TRBD1. The CDR3 is made up of 13 amino acids. Germline V gene data show CDR1 as SGHRS and CDR2 as YFSETQ. V dropped 7 bases and J dropped 5; count of bases not matched to a gene: 7. CDR3 nucleotide sequence: TGCGCCAGCCGTGGGACAGGGAGAAACGAGCAGTACTTC. Translating gives CASRGTGRNEQYF. Looking up the rest from reference TRBV5-1 and TRBJ2-7 gives the full variable domain: KAGVTQTPRYLIKTRGQQVTLSCSPISGHRSVSWYQQTPGQGLQFLFEYFSETQRNKGNFPGRFSGRQFSNSRSEMNVSTLELGDSALYLCASRGTGRNEQYFGPGTRLTVT.

The table lists this clone with a few counts. This rearrangement joins TRBV6-5 to TRBJ2-3; tentative D call: TRBD1 (5 bases). The CDR3 runs to 13 residues. The V gene lost 5 bases and the J gene lost 2 bases, with 8 bases spanning the gap. Per germline, CDR1 MNHEY and CDR2 SVGAGI. The CDR3: CASSRRVTDTQYF. In nucleotides, the CDR3 is TGTGCCAGCAGTCGCAGGGTCACAGATACGCAGTATTTT.

The chain joins TRBV29-1 to TRBJ2-2, with D tentatively TRBD1 (5 bases). This CDR3 is built from 13 residues. Trimming took off 4 bases at V and 4 bases at J, with 10 bases between the two ends. Germline V gene sequence: CDR1 SQVTM, CDR2 ANQGSEA. CDR3 nucleotide sequence: TGCAGCGTTGCAGGGCCCCTCACCGGGGAGCTGTTTTTT. It is translated as CSVAGPLTGELFF.

The chain is built from TRBV28 and TRBJ1-4; no firm D call. The CDR3 spans 17 residues. Trimming stripped 2 bases from V and 5 bases from J, with 18 bases between. Germline assignment: CDR1 MDHEN and CDR2 SYDVKM. The CDR3, as DNA: TGTGCCAGCAGTTTAAAGGGTAGGAGATTGATGAATGAAAAACTGTTTTTT. It yields the protein CASSLKGRRLMNEKLFF.

The chain uses TRBV14 and TRBJ2-7; D is perhaps TRBD1 (7 bases). CDR3 length: 13 amino acids. Germline CDR1 and CDR2: SGHDN and FVKESK. With 4 bases removed from V and 7 bases from J, the gap between germline ends came to 14 bases. The CDR3 DNA follows: TGTGCCAGCAGCCCCTCTCCAGGGGGGGAGCAGTACTTC. This gives the protein CASSPSPGGEQYF.

The rearrangement uses TRBV29-1 and TRBJ1-1; D remains ambiguous. CDR1 and CDR2 from the germline V gene are SQVTM and ANQGSEA. The CDR3 is 13 amino acids. V dropped 4 bases and J dropped 7 bases, with 16 bases sitting between them. CDR3 in amino acids: CSVVNQQISEAFF. The CDR3 DNA reads as TGCAGCGTTGTCAACCAGCAGATTAGTGAAGCTTTCTTT.

This clone occurred once. The V and J genes are TRBV7-8 and TRBJ2-7, with D perhaps TRBD1 (6 bases). V was shortened by 0 bases and J by 4 bases, with 19 bases between the two germline ends. Germline loops: CDR1 SGHVS, CDR2 FQNEAQ. CDR3 length: 17 residues. The CDR3 sequence is CASSLALRDTYLYEQYF. CDR3 nucleotide sequence: TGTGCCAGCAGCTTAGCGTTACGGGACACTTACCTATACGAGCAGTACTTC.

CDR3 sequence reads: CASSRADRGNSPLHF. CDR3 bases: TGTGCCAGCAGCCGGGCAGACAGGGGTAATTCACCCCTCCACTTT. The V and J genes are TRBV6-5 and TRBJ1-6, with TRBD1 identical over 8 bases. V shed 6 bases and J 6 bases; nucleotides not matched to a gene: 7. Germline CDR1 MNHEY, CDR2 SVGAGI. There are 15 residues in the CDR3.

This clone was observed a handful of times. The CDR3 DNA reads as TGTGCCTGGAGTGTACGACAGGGAGTATCTGTCGGCTACACCTTC. Amino acid sequence: CAWSVRQGVSVGYTF. The V gene is TRBV30, the J gene TRBJ1-2; 7 nucleotides agree with TRBD1. Germline V gives CDR1 GTSNPN, CDR2 SVGIG (reference sequence). The CDR3 consists of 15 residues. V lost 0 bases and J lost 8; bases outside the gene matches: 12.

This clone was observed a handful of times. This chain joins TRBV5-1 and TRBJ2-1; D unclear. Looked up from germline, CDR1 is SGHRS and CDR2 is YFSETQ. V lost 0 bases and J 8 bases, leaving 9 bases between the germline ends. There are 13 residues in the CDR3. The chain's CDR3 is CASSLVLGDEQFF. The CDR3 DNA sequence: TGCGCCAGCAGCTTGGTCTTGGGCGATGAGCAGTTCTTC.

This clone was recorded a few times. V is TRBV20-1 and J is TRBJ2-3; D gene ambiguous. Germline CDR1 and CDR2: DFQATT and SNEGSKA (reference sequence). CDR3 length equals 11 residues. V lost 3 bases to trimming and J lost 6 bases, with 7 bases between them. The CDR3 protein is CSASEPDTQYF. In DNA, the CDR3 is TGCAGTGCTAGTGAGCCGGATACGCAGTATTTT.

Here the CDR3 DNA reads TGTGCCAGCAAGGGAGGAGAATTAGCCAAAAACATTCAGTACTTC. This gives the protein CASKGGELAKNIQYF. The V gene is TRBV25-1, the J gene TRBJ2-4; D might be TRBD2 (6 bases). Between the trimmed V and J ends, which lost 7 bases and 0 bases, there was a span of 13 bases. The CDR3 has 15 amino acids. The V gene's germline CDR1 is MGHDK and CDR2 SYGVNS.

The chain combines TRBV5-1 with TRBJ2-2; possibly TRBD2 for D (6 bases). Germline CDR1 is SGHRS and CDR2 is YFSETQ. The CDR3 has 15 residues. Between the trimmed V and J ends, which lost 1 base and 2 bases, there was a span of 9 bases. As DNA, the CDR3 is TGCGCCAGCAGCTTGAACGGGGGAAACACCGGGGAGCTGTTTTTT. This codes for CASSLNGGNTGELFF.

This chain's CDR3 is CASSTGGETQYF. The DNA of the CDR3 is TGTGCCTCCTCGACAGGGGGGGAGACCCAGTACTTC. The genes are TRBV28 and TRBJ2-5; 9 nucleotides agree with TRBD1. The CDR3 has 12 residues. Losses at the gene ends were 11 bases for V and 5 bases for J; bases not matched to a gene: 6. Germline-derived CDR1 and CDR2 are MDHEN and SYDVKM. Full variable domain (rest looked up from reference TRBV28 and TRBJ2-5): DVKVTQSSRYLVKRTGEKVFLECVQDMDHENMFWYRQDPGLGLRLIYFSYDVKMKEKGDIPEGYSVSREKKERFSLILESASTNQTSMYLCASSTGGETQYFGPGTRLLVL.

The J gene is TRBJ2-2, the V gene TRBV30; D call uncertain. The germline V gene has CDR1 GTSNPN and CDR2 SVGIG (reference sequence). V was shortened by 0 bases and J by 1 base, with 12 bases between the two germline ends. This CDR3 has 16 residues. In DNA form, the CDR3 reads TGTGCCTGGAGTGTACCCTCCACGGGGAACACCGGGGAGCTGTTTTTT. This translates into CAWSVPSTGNTGELFF. Together with reference TRBV30 and TRBJ2-2, the CDR3 gives the full variable domain: SQTIHQWPATLVQPVGSPLSLECTVEGTSNPNLYWYRQAAGRGLQLLFYSVGIGQISSEVPQNLSASRPQDRQFILSSKKLLLSDSGFYLCAWSVPSTGNTGELFFGEGSRLTVL.

This chain connects TRBV27 to TRBJ2-7; a weak D match, TRBD2 (5 bases). The germline CDR1 and CDR2 sequences are MNHEY and SMNVEV (reference sequence). The V and J ends lost 2 bases and 6 bases respectively, with 14 bases between them. The CDR3 runs 14 residues. CDR3 nucleotides: TGTGCCAGCAGTTTAGGGAGTTTGGTTGCCGAGCAGTACTTC. Encoded protein: CASSLGSLVAEQYF.

The chain combines TRBV10-3 with TRBJ2-7, with D tentatively TRBD1 or TRBD2 (5 bases each). Germline lookup yields CDR1 ENHRY and CDR2 SYGVKD. The V end lost 2 bases, the J end lost 5 bases, and 19 bases lay between the germline ends. This CDR3 has 16 residues. The CDR3: CAISERSGMGTHEQYF. The CDR3 DNA is TGTGCCATCAGTGAGCGGTCGGGAATGGGGACCCACGAGCAGTACTTC.

This clone was detected only a few times. The CDR3 here is CASSPRLHGIQETQYF. DNA for the CDR3: TGCGCCAGCAGCCCCAGACTCCACGGTATCCAAGAGACCCAGTACTTC. The chain has TRBV5-1 and TRBJ2-5; no reliable D call. CDR3 size: 16 residues. V gave up 4 bases and J gave up 1 base, with 17 bases separating them. Germline lookup yields CDR1 SGHRS and CDR2 YFSETQ.

This clone was observed a handful of times. The chain links TRBV23-1 to TRBJ2-7; TRBD1 matches 8 bases. TRBV23-1 counts as an open reading frame of uncertain function. V lost 2 bases and J lost 3; bases outside the gene matches: 6. The CDR3 is 15 amino acids. In DNA form, the CDR3 reads TGCGCCAGCAGTCAACCGCGGACAGGGTTCTACGAGCAGTACTTC. The encoded protein is CASSQPRTGFYEQYF.